The rows below give T cell receptor beta chains drawn from one sample of a study of neurological immune-mediated disorders. TCRdb ran MiXCR on the 5' RACE reads and lists one entry per CDR3 protein. The sample holds about 59,000 distinct CDR3 sequences; 24% are singletons and the top ten take 3.5% to 5.5%. The sequenced material came from PBMCs. Every receptor here comes from a man in his sixties with HTLV-1-associated myelopathy (HAM/TSP). The CDR3 runs from the conserved cysteine through the conserved F or W. A D gene is named only where the DNA matches it firmly. The size entry is marked missing in some rows and otherwise reads once, few, many or a size class.

d_gene	v_gene	abundance	j_gene	CDR3aa	CDR3nt
NA	TRBV20-1	many	TRBJ2-2	CSAPRQPNTGELFF	TGCAGTGCGCCACGACAACCGAACACCGGGGAGCTGTTTTTT
NA	TRBV18	NA	TRBJ1-5	CASSPGRDRLQHF	TGTGCCAGCTCACCCGGACGTGATCGGCTCCAGCATTTT
NA	TRBV25-1	medium-sized	TRBJ1-3	CATSGPGAGSGNTIYF	TGTGCCACCAGCGGTCCGGGGGCTGGTTCTGGAAACACCATATATTTT
NA	TRBV10-1	many	TRBJ2-5	CASGTQETQYF	TGCGCCAGCGGGACTCAAGAGACCCAGTACTTC
NA	TRBV20-1	NA	TRBJ2-7	CSAGRRATYEQYF	TGCAGTGCCGGCCGGAGGGCCACCTACGAGCAGTACTTC
NA	TRBV29-1	many	TRBJ1-2	CSVERPPGGYTF	TGCAGCGTTGAAAGGCCACCGGGGGGCTACACCTTC
TRBD1	TRBV7-8	many	TRBJ1-1	CASRSGQGASNTEAFF	TGTGCCAGCAGGTCGGGACAGGGGGCCTCAAACACTGAAGCTTTCTTT
TRBD1	TRBV6-6	NA	TRBJ2-3	CASRSGQGTDTQYF	TGTGCCAGCAGGTCCGGACAGGGTACAGATACGCAGTATTTT
NA	TRBV20-1	many	TRBJ1-5	CSARGLGGLSNQPQHF	TGCAGTGCTAGAGGCCTCGGGGGGCTAAGCAATCAGCCCCAGCATTTT
NA	TRBV6-1	many	TRBJ2-1	CASSEQAGSWDEQFF	TGTGCCAGCAGTGAGCAGGCAGGTTCATGGGATGAGCAGTTCTTC
NA	TRBV5-1	many	TRBJ1-1	CASSLRGGNTEAFF	TGCGCCAGCAGCTTGCGAGGGGGTAACACTGAAGCTTTCTTT
TRBD1	TRBV10-3	NA	TRBJ1-6	CAISRTGGITYNSPLHF	TGTGCCATCAGTCGGACAGGCGGAATAACCTATAATTCACCCCTCCACTTT
TRBD1	TRBV11-2	few	TRBJ2-1	CASSWTGTGRNNEQFF	TGTGCCAGCAGCTGGACCGGGACAGGGAGGAACAATGAGCAGTTCTTC
TRBD2	TRBV27	NA	TRBJ2-1	CASSLLAGGPYNEQFF	TGTGCCAGCAGTTTGCTAGCGGGGGGCCCCTACAATGAGCAGTTCTTT
TRBD2	TRBV29-1	many	TRBJ2-7	CSAAGTSGDYEQYF	TGCAGCGCTGCCGGGACTAGCGGAGACTACGAGCAGTACTTC
NA	TRBV20-1	many	TRBJ2-3	CSARAPTSTDTQYF	TGCAGTGCTAGAGCCCCTACAAGCACAGATACGCAGTATTTT
TRBD1	TRBV6-5	few	TRBJ2-1	CASSYTGTGSYNEQFF	TGTGCCAGCAGTTACACCGGGACAGGAAGCTACAATGAGCAGTTCTTC
NA	TRBV27	NA	TRBJ2-3	CASSWADPTDTQYF	TGTGCCAGCTCCTGGGCGGATCCCACAGATACGCAGTATTTT
NA	TRBV5-1	many	TRBJ1-1	CASSFQGDALAFF	TGCGCCAGCAGCTTCCAGGGTGACGCCTTAGCTTTCTTT
TRBD2	TRBV20-1	NA	TRBJ2-3	CSAWGLAGVGDTQYF	TGCAGTGCTTGGGGACTAGCGGGAGTTGGAGATACGCAGTATTTT
TRBD2	TRBV9	many	TRBJ2-2	CASSVTSGGSTGELFF	TGTGCCAGCAGCGTAACTAGCGGGGGTAGCACCGGGGAGCTGTTTTTT
NA	TRBV10-3	NA	TRBJ1-5	CSISESGGFTTQPQHF	TGTTCCATCAGTGAGTCGGGCGGTTTTACGACTCAGCCCCAGCATTTT
NA	TRBV7-3	many	TRBJ1-5	CASSLLQLINQPQHF	TGTGCCAGCAGCTTACTGCAGCTCATCAATCAGCCCCAGCATTTT
TRBD1	TRBV28	NA	TRBJ2-1	CASDKGQGSYNEQFF	TGTGCCAGTGATAAAGGACAGGGCTCCTACAATGAGCAGTTCTTC
NA	TRBV20-1	NA	TRBJ2-3	CSARGTLFTDTQYF	TGCAGTGCTAGAGGGACTTTGTTCACAGATACGCAGTATTTT
NA	TRBV5-1	many	TRBJ1-1	CASSSRGGGTEAFF	TGCGCCAGCAGCTCACGGGGGGGCGGAACTGAAGCTTTCTTT
NA	TRBV4-2	medium-sized	TRBJ1-1	CASSQDLPPLGAFF	TGTGCCAGCAGCCAAGATTTACCCCCCCTTGGAGCTTTCTTT
TRBD1	TRBV20-1	NA	TRBJ2-2	CSASPRGLTGELFF	TGCAGTGCTAGTCCCAGGGGGCTCACCGGGGAGCTGTTTTTT
NA	TRBV4-1	many	TRBJ1-1	CASSQEEGRTEAFF	TGCGCCAGCAGCCAAGAGGAGGGGAGGACTGAAGCTTTCTTT
NA	TRBV20-1	NA	TRBJ2-7	CSATTPGHLYEQYF	TGCAGTGCTACAACACCCGGACACCTCTACGAGCAGTACTTC
TRBD2	TRBV19	NA	TRBJ2-1	CASSTSSGSYNEQFF	TGTGCCAGTAGCACCTCTAGCGGTTCCTACAATGAGCAGTTCTTC
NA	TRBV5-1	many	TRBJ2-1	CASREVPGRNEQFF	TGCGCCAGCAGAGAGGTTCCGGGTCGGAATGAGCAGTTCTTC
TRBD1	TRBV5-1	NA	TRBJ2-1	CASSLWTGSNEQFF	TGCGCCAGCAGCCTGTGGACAGGGAGCAATGAGCAGTTCTTC
TRBD1	TRBV5-1	many	TRBJ1-2	CASSLQGGQGALYGYTF	TGCGCCAGCAGCTTACAGGGGGGACAGGGGGCATTATATGGCTACACCTTC
NA	TRBV4-1	many	TRBJ2-3	CASSQDSGGTDTQYF	TGCGCCAGCAGCCAAGATTCAGGGGGCACAGATACGCAGTATTTT
TRBD2	TRBV14	few	TRBJ2-3	CASSLPRGDGTDTQYF	TGTGCCAGCAGCCTCCCCCGGGGGGATGGCACAGATACGCAGTATTTT
NA	TRBV20-1	many	TRBJ1-5	CSVGTANQPQHF	TGCAGTGTCGGGACGGCCAATCAGCCCCAGCATTTT
NA	TRBV3-1	many	TRBJ1-1	CASSQAQGNTEAFF	TGTGCCAGCAGCCAAGCCCAGGGTAACACTGAAGCTTTCTTT
NA	TRBV20-1	many	TRBJ2-6	CSARDLAAISGANVLTF	TGCAGTGCTAGAGATTTGGCAGCGATCTCTGGGGCCAACGTCCTGACTTTC
NA	TRBV29-1	many	TRBJ1-1	CSVVFSKDTEAFF	TGCAGCGTTGTGTTCAGCAAGGACACTGAAGCTTTCTTT
NA	TRBV28	NA	TRBJ2-7	CASSPRVGVGYEQYF	TGTGCCAGCAGTCCCCGCGTGGGGGTAGGATACGAGCAGTACTTC
NA	TRBV11-2	NA	TRBJ2-7	CASSILVYYEQYF	TGTGCCAGCAGCATCCTGGTATACTACGAGCAGTACTTC
TRBD2	TRBV6-5	many	TRBJ2-7	CASSPTSGYSYEQYF	TGTGCCAGCAGTCCCACTAGCGGGTATAGCTACGAGCAGTACTTC
TRBD1	TRBV28	many	TRBJ2-7	CASRGDRVSYEQYF	TGTGCCAGCAGGGGGGACAGGGTGTCCTACGAGCAGTACTTC
NA	TRBV29-1	many	TRBJ2-5	CSAGTVETQYF	TGCAGCGCGGGGACTGTTGAGACCCAGTACTTC